The subject of this entry is one TCR beta chain. CDR3 length: 15 residues. Trimming stripped 6 bases from V and 5 bases from J, with 18 bases between. Germline V gene lookup returns CDR1 SEHNR and CDR2 FQNEAQ (reference sequence). Profiling relied on immunoSEQ multiplex PCR, and the TCRdb table lists in-frame clones only, not all of them. The table lists more than 550,000 clones, roughly 88% of them singletons. The sample is drawn from a study of shared clonotypes between healthy human individuals. The TCR sequence derives from a man between 18 and 29 years old in good health. Some clones in this sample may be carry-over from other donors' samples. Material: memory CD8+ T cells from PBMCs. Subset of the sample: CD45RO+ cells pooled with CCR7-negative TemRA cells. The gene calls are TRBV7-9 and TRBJ2-3, with D perhaps TRBD2 (5 bases). Here the CDR3 reads CASSSTAVPQDTQYF. The CDR3 DNA reads as TGTGCCAGCAGTAGTACAGCGGTTCCTCAAGATACGCAGTATTTT.